This T cell receptor (beta chain) was obtained from a study of blood T cell repertoires in COVID-19. Study in general: Acute and convalescent COVID-19 specimens originated in the United States, Italy and Spain. PBMCs, B-cell-depleted T cells, or T cells were the source of the cDNA or gDNA that made up the material.

Original handling: For nucleated cells, counts were estimated from reference gene primer amplification. Here immunoSEQ multiplex PCR was the method, and the copy in TCRdb shows in-frame clones only, minus some. V, J and clone size are taken as reported in that table, and D and trimming were inferred from the DNA itself. The sample records about 220,000 clones, 75% to 85% being singletons. The CDR3 consists of 15 residues. Germline values: CDR1 ENHRY, CDR2 SYGVKD. Trimming took 6 bases from V and 0 from J; bases not matched to a gene: 3. The chain has TRBV10-3 and TRBJ2-2; the match to TRBD2 covers 8 bases. The sample comprised peripheral blood. The TCR comes from a woman aged 70-85 years with acute or convalescent COVID-19. CDR3 DNA sequence: TGTGCCATCAGGAGAGCGGGGGCGAACACCGGGGAGCTGTTTTTT. Amino acid sequence: CAIRRAGANTGELFF.